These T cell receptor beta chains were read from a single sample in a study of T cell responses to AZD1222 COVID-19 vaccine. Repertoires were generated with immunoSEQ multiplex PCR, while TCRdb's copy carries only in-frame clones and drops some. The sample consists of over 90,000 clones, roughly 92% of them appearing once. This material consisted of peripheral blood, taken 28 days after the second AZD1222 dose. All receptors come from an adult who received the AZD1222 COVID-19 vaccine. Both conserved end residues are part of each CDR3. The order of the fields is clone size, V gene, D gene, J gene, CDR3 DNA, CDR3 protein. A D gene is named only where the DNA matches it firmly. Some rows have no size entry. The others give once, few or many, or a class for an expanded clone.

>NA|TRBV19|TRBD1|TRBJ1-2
TGTGCCAGTGGGGACAGCAGAGGGTATGGCTACACCTTC
CASGDSRGYGYTF
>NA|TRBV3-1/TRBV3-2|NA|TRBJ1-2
TGTGCATTTGGAGGGTCCTATCCTCATAACTATGGCTACACCTTC
CAFGGSYPHNYGYTF
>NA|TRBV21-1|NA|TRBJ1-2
TGTGCCAGCAGCCTAGAATGGAACAGGGTACATGGCTACACCTTC
CASSLEWNRVHGYTF
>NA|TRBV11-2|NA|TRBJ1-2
TGTGCCAGCGGGGGCTTAAACTATGGCTACACCTTC
CASGGLNYGYTF
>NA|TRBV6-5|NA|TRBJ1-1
TGTGCCAGCAGTTACTCGTGGGAAGGAGGCACTGAAGCTTTCTTT
CASSYSWEGGTEAFF
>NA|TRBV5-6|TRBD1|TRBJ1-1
TGTGCCAGCAGCCCGGCCAGGGGGCTCGACACTGAAGCTTTCTTT
CASSPARGLDTEAFF
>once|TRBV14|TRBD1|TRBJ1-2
TGTGCCAGCAGCCGAGAATTAACAGGGGGCGATGGCTACACCTTC
CASSRELTGGDGYTF
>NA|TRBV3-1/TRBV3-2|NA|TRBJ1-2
TGTGCCAGCAGCCAAGTTGCAGGGTATGTTGGCTACACCTTC
CASSQVAGYVGYTF
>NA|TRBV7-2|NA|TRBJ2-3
TGTGCCAGCAGCGTCCGTTCGGCAGATACGCAGTATTTT
CASSVRSADTQYF
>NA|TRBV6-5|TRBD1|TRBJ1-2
TGTGCCAGCGCACGGGGGCAGGGGGTCTATGGCTACACCTTC
CASARGQGVYGYTF
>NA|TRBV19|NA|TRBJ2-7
TGTGCCAGTAGTACCCCGAAGGGGAGCTCCTACGAGCAGTACTTC
CASSTPKGSSYEQYF
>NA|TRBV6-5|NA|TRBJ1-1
TGTGCCAGCAGTCGGAACACTGAAGCTTTCTTT
CASSRNTEAFF
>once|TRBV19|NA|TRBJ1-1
TGTGCCAGTAGTATTCCAGGGATAGACACTGAAGCTTTCTTT
CASSIPGIDTEAFF
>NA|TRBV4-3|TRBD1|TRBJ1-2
TGCGCCAGCAGCCAAGAGATCGACAGGGGAGGCTACACCTTC
CASSQEIDRGGYTF
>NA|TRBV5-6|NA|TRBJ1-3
TGTGCCAGCAGCTTGGGGGGCCTCTCTGGAAACACCATATATTTT
CASSLGGLSGNTIYF
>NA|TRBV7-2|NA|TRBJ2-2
TGTGCCAGCACTCCCTGGGGGGCGAACACCGGGGAGCTGTTTTTT
CASTPWGANTGELFF
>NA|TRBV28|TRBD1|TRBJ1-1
TGTGCCAGCAGTTTGGCTGGGACAGGGAGGGGTCAGTCGGCTTTCTTT
CASSLAGTGRGQSAFF
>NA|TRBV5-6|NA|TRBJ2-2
TGTGCCAGCAGCTTTGGGGGGCCGGGGACCGGGGAGCTGTTTTTT
CASSFGGPGTGELFF
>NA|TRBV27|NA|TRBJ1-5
TGTGCCAGCAGTTTATCGGGCAAAGCGACAGGACCCCCCAATCAGCCCCAGCATTTT
CASSLSGKATGPPNQPQHF
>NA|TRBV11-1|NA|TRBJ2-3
TGTGCCAGCAGCTTACTTTTTAGCTCTAGCACAGATACGCAGTATTTT
CASSLLFSSSTDTQYF
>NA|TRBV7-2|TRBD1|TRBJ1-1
TGTGCCAGCAGCTTAGCGGATTGGACAGGGAACACTGAAGCTTTCTTT
CASSLADWTGNTEAFF
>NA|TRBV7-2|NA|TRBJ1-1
TGTGCCAGCAGCTTCCCACCGGGACAGAACACTGAAGCTTTCTTT
CASSFPPGQNTEAFF
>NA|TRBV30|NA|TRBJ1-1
TGTGCCTGGAGTGCTACCGGGTCTACCAGTTTCTTT
CAWSATGSTSFF
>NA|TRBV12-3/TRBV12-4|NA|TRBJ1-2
TGTGCCAGCAGTCCCAGCCAGGGTGGCTACACCTTC
CASSPSQGGYTF
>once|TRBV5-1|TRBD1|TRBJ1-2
TGCGCCAGCAGCGGGACAGTGGGGAACTATGGCTACACCTTC
CASSGTVGNYGYTF
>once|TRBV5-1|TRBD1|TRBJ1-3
TGCGCCAGCAGCTTGGCAGGGGGCTCTGGAAACACCATATATTTT
CASSLAGGSGNTIYF